This is a list of T cell receptor beta chains from one sample in a study of blood T cell repertoires in COVID-19. Measured with immunoSEQ multiplex PCR; TCRdb has only the in-frame clones, and not every one. The sample includes around 210,000 clones, 65% to 90% seen only once; the top ten take approximately 5.1%. Sequences were obtained from peripheral blood. These receptors all stem from a man over 45 with COVID-19, enrolled during active disease. Each CDR3 is given with its conserved first and last residue. D genes are given only for firm matches. The size entry is marked missing in some rows and otherwise reads once, few, many or a size class.

.,.,TRBV24-1,TRBJ1-2,CATSASTAYGYTF,TGTGCCACCAGTGCTTCGACAGCCTATGGCTACACCTTC
.,.,TRBV5-4,TRBJ1-6,CASSQDLADYSPLHF,TGTGCCAGCAGCCAAGATCTGGCGGATTATTCACCCCTCCACTTT
TRBD1,.,TRBV3-1/TRBV3-2,TRBJ2-5,CASSQDPRGTTIQETQYF,TGTGCCAGCAGCCAAGACCCCAGGGGGACGACTATTCAAGAGACCCAGTACTTC
.,.,TRBV7-8,TRBJ2-2,CAAGGGELFF,TGTGCCGCCGGGGGTGGGGAGCTGTTTTTT
.,.,TRBV5-5,TRBJ1-1,CASSRVNTEAFF,TGTGCCAGCAGCCGGGTGAACACTGAAGCTTTCTTT
.,once,TRBV5-1,TRBJ2-2,CASTKRGLANTGELFF,TGCGCCAGCACCAAGAGGGGGTTGGCGAACACCGGGGAGCTGTTTTTT
TRBD1,.,TRBV15,TRBJ2-1,CATNQQGGEQFF,TGTGCCACCAACCAACAGGGGGGTGAGCAGTTCTTC
TRBD2,.,TRBV7-3,TRBJ2-2,CASSLGTSVTGELFF,TGTGCCAGCAGCTTGGGGACTAGCGTCACCGGGGAGCTGTTTTTT
.,.,TRBV5-1,TRBJ2-3,CASSLFAGALSTDTQYF,TGCGCCAGCAGCTTGTTTGCGGGGGCCCTTAGCACAGATACGCAGTATTTT
TRBD1,.,TRBV6-5,TRBJ2-1,CASSFGQGNEQFF,TGTGCCAGCAGTTTCGGACAGGGGAATGAGCAGTTCTTC
TRBD2,.,TRBV11-3,TRBJ2-1,CASSLSSGYNEQFF,TGTGCCAGCAGCTTGTCTAGCGGATACAATGAGCAGTTCTTC
.,.,TRBV3-1/TRBV3-2,TRBJ2-5,CASSQSSETQYF,TGTGCCAGCAGCCAATCGTCGGAGACCCAGTACTTC
.,.,TRBV7-9,TRBJ1-1,CASSLGGSTEAFF,TGTGCCAGCAGCTTAGGCGGATCGACTGAAGCTTTCTTT
.,few,TRBV10-1,TRBJ2-7,CASSEPAERTDEQYF,TGCGCCAGCAGTGAGCCGGCAGAGCGGACGGACGAGCAGTACTTC
TRBD1,.,TRBV5-4,TRBJ1-3,CASSSTGGFDTIYF,TGTGCCAGCAGTTCGACAGGGGGATTTGACACCATATATTTT
.,.,TRBV11-2,TRBJ2-1,CASSLFSTSSNEQFF,TGTGCCAGCAGCTTATTCTCAACTAGTTCCAATGAGCAGTTCTTC
TRBD1,.,TRBV2,TRBJ1-2,CASTPGQGRGYTF,TGTGCCAGCACCCCGGGACAGGGCAGAGGCTACACCTTC
TRBD2,.,TRBV4-3,TRBJ2-3,CASSQDASGKDTQYF,TGCGCCAGCAGCCAAGATGCTAGCGGGAAAGATACGCAGTATTTT
.,.,TRBV5-4,TRBJ2-7,CASRVRVYEQYF,TGTGCCAGCAGGGTACGAGTCTACGAGCAGTACTTC
.,.,TRBV2,TRBJ1-5,CASSEIRRNQPQHF,TGTGCCAGCAGTGAAATCAGGAGGAATCAGCCCCAGCATTTT
TRBD1,few,TRBV30,TRBJ2-7,CAWSPGTGQYEQYF,TGTGCCTGGTCCCCCGGGACAGGGCAATACGAGCAGTACTTC
.,few,TRBV27,TRBJ2-3,CASSYLTGSSTDTQYF,TGTGCCAGCAGTTATCTAACGGGGTCTAGCACAGATACGCAGTATTTT
.,.,TRBV11-3,TRBJ2-7,CASSEGGDSYEQYF,TGTGCCAGCAGCGAGGGGGGGGACTCCTACGAGCAGTACTTC
TRBD2,few,TRBV2,TRBJ2-3,CASTSGGAGRSDTQYF,TGTGCCAGCACTAGCGGGGGGGCCGGAAGGTCAGATACGCAGTATTTT
.,.,TRBV5-1,TRBJ2-2,CASSLGSGFWTGELFF,TGCGCCAGCAGCTTGGGTTCGGGGTTCTGGACCGGGGAGCTGTTTTTT
.,once,TRBV5-4,TRBJ2-6,CASSLMGRGGANVLTF,TGTGCCAGCAGCTTGATGGGTCGAGGGGGGGCCAACGTCCTGACTTTC
.,.,TRBV6-2/TRBV6-3,TRBJ1-6,CASSYIAARPNSPLHF,TGTGCCAGCAGTTATATAGCCGCCCGGCCTAATTCACCCCTCCACTTT
TRBD2,.,TRBV3-1/TRBV3-2,TRBJ2-7,CASSLAGMATYEQYF,TGTGCCAGCAGCTTAGCGGGGATGGCGACCTACGAGCAGTACTTC
TRBD1,many,TRBV19,TRBJ2-3,CASRDRGRADTQYF,TGTGCCAGTAGGGACAGGGGGCGAGCAGATACGCAGTATTTT
TRBD1,.,TRBV5-5,TRBJ1-1,CASSLLTGELNTEAFF,TGTGCCAGCAGCTTGCTGACAGGGGAGCTGAACACTGAAGCTTTCTTT
TRBD2,.,TRBV18,TRBJ2-1,CASSPYGDYFNEQFF,TGTGCCAGCTCACCTTACGGGGACTACTTCAATGAGCAGTTCTTC
TRBD2,.,TRBV5-6,TRBJ2-2,CASSWRTRTNTGELFF,TGTGCCAGCAGCTGGAGGACTAGAACGAACACCGGGGAGCTGTTTTTT
.,.,TRBV29-1,TRBJ2-3,CSVEAGSRTDTQYF,TGCAGCGTTGAGGCGGGGAGTCGCACAGATACGCAGTATTTT
.,.,TRBV5-1,TRBJ1-1,CASSPRENTEAFF,TGCGCCAGCAGCCCCAGGGAGAACACTGAAGCTTTCTTT
.,.,TRBV6-1,TRBJ1-4,CASSERSGSAANEKLFF,TGTGCCAGCAGTGAAAGGAGTGGGTCGGCCGCTAATGAAAAACTGTTTTTT
TRBD1,.,TRBV7-8,TRBJ1-1,CASSFNRGRTEAFF,TGTGCCAGCAGCTTTAACAGGGGGAGAACTGAAGCTTTCTTT
TRBD1,.,TRBV2,TRBJ1-1,CASSEPGQGTSEAFF,TGTGCCAGCAGTGAGCCGGGACAGGGAACGTCAGAAGCTTTCTTT
.,.,TRBV29-1,TRBJ1-2,CSVEEGHTNYGYTF,TGCAGCGTTGAAGAGGGGCATACCAACTATGGCTACACCTTC
.,.,TRBV15,TRBJ1-1,CATSRDPQRATEAFF,TGTGCCACCAGCAGAGATCCACAGAGAGCCACTGAAGCTTTCTTT
.,.,TRBV18,TRBJ1-3,CASSRQIPTKSSGNTIYF,TGTGCCAGCTCACGACAGATTCCTACGAAAAGCTCTGGAAACACCATATATTTT
.,.,TRBV19,TRBJ2-7,CASSMTGFHEQYF,TGTGCCAGTAGTATGACCGGGTTCCACGAGCAGTACTTC
TRBD2,.,TRBV5-1,TRBJ2-1,CASSLGLANEQFF,TGCGCCAGCAGCTTGGGACTAGCTAATGAGCAGTTCTTC
.,few,TRBV5-1,TRBJ1-6,CASSLESSYNSPLHF,TGCGCCAGCAGCTTGGAGAGCTCCTATAATTCACCCCTCCACTTT
.,.,TRBV19,TRBJ2-7,CASSRTVGYEQYF,TGTGCCAGTAGCCGGACAGTCGGCTACGAGCAGTACTTC
TRBD1,.,TRBV11-2,TRBJ1-4,CASSLVPGGREKLFF,TGTGCCAGCAGCTTAGTCCCAGGGGGGCGTGAAAAACTGTTTTTT
.,.,TRBV9,TRBJ1-3,CASSVGWSSGNTIYF,TGTGCCAGCAGCGTAGGGTGGAGCTCTGGAAACACCATATATTTT
.,.,TRBV28,TRBJ1-1,CASSSPSDRIELEAFF,TGTGCCAGCAGTTCCCCCTCTGACAGGATAGAGCTGGAAGCTTTCTTT
TRBD1,once,TRBV5-4,TRBJ1-1,CASSIQGTGNTEAFF,TGTGCCAGCAGCATTCAAGGGACAGGGAACACTGAAGCTTTCTTT
.,.,TRBV5-1,TRBJ1-5,CASSLEGVQPQHF,TGCGCCAGCAGCTTGGAGGGGGTTCAGCCCCAGCATTTT
.,few,TRBV18,TRBJ1-1,CASSPQKGYTEAFF,TGTGCCAGCTCACCACAAAAGGGGTACACTGAAGCTTTCTTT
.,.,TRBV7-3,TRBJ2-2,CASSLFGQNTGELFF,TGTGCCAGCAGCTTGTTTGGCCAGAACACCGGGGAGCTGTTTTTT
.,.,TRBV5-5,TRBJ2-1,CASSSLGGINEQFF,TGTGCCAGCAGCTCTTTAGGAGGCATCAATGAGCAGTTCTTC
.,few,TRBV6-2/TRBV6-3,TRBJ1-5,CASSHPTGIRQPQHF,TGTGCCAGCAGTCACCCAACAGGGATTCGACAGCCCCAGCATTTT
TRBD1,.,TRBV9,TRBJ1-6,CASSVVDRGPLHF,TGTGCCAGCAGCGTCGTCGACAGGGGGCCCCTCCACTTT
.,.,TRBV28,TRBJ2-7,CASQENTYEQYF,TGTGCCAGCCAGGAAAATACGTACGAGCAGTACTTC
TRBD1,.,TRBV18,TRBJ1-1,CASSPRQGEGTEAFF,TGTGCCAGCTCACCAAGACAGGGGGAAGGGACTGAAGCTTTCTTT